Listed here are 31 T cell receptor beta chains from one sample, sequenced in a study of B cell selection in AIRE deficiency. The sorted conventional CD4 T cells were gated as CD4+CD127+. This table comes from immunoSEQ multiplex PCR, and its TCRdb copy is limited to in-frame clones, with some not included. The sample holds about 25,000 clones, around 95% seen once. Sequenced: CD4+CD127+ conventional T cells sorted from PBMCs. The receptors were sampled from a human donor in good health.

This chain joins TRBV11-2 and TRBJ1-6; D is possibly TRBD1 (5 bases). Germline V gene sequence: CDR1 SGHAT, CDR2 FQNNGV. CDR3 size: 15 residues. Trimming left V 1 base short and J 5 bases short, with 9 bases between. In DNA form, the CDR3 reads TGTGCCAGCAGCTTAGGGGGGGTTAATAATTCACCCCTCCACTTT. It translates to CASSLGGVNNSPLHF.

The CDR3 protein is CASSLTGRPTYEQYF. In DNA form, the CDR3 reads TGTGCCAGCAGCTTGACAGGGAGGCCCACCTACGAGCAGTACTTC. The chain links TRBV7-9 to TRBJ2-7; maybe TRBD1 (7 bases). The CDR3 runs 15 residues. V gave up 3 bases and J gave up 2 bases, with 14 bases separating them. Per the germline V gene, CDR1 is SEHNR and CDR2 is FQNEAQ (reference sequence).

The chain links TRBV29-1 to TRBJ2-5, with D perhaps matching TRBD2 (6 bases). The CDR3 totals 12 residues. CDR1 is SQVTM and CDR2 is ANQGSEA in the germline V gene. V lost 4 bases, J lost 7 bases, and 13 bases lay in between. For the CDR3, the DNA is TGCAGCGTTGGGGACTCGTATGGGACCCAGTACTTC. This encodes CSVGDSYGTQYF.

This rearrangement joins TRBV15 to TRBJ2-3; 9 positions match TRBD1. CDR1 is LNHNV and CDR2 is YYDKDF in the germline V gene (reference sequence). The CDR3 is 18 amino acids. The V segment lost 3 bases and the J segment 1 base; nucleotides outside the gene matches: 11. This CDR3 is CATSSLGAGTGRTDTQYF. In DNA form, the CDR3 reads TGTGCCACCAGCAGTTTAGGGGCCGGGACAGGGCGCACAGATACGCAGTATTTT.

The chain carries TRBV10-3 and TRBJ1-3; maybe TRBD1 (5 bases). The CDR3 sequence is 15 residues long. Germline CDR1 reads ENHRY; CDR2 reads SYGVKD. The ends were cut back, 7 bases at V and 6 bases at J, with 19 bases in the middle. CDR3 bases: TGTGCCATCAACCCAAAACTGGGGCAGGAAAACACCATATATTTT. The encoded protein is CAINPKLGQENTIYF.

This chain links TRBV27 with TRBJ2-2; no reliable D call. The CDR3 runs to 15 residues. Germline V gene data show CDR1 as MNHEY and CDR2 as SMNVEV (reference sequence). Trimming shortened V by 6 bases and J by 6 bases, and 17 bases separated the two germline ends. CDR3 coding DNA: TGTGCCAGCAGCCACGGGTCCAAAAGCGCCGGGGAGCTGTTTTTT. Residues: CASSHGSKSAGELFF.

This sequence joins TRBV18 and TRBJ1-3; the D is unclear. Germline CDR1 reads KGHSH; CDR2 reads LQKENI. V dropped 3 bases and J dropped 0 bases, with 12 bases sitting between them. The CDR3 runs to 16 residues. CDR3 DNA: TGTGCCAGCTCACCTAGCGCGGGCCACTCTGGAAACACCATATATTTT. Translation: CASSPSAGHSGNTIYF. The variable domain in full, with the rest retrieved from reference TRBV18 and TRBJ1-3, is NAGVMQNPRHLVRRRGQEARLRCSPMKGHSHVYWYRQLPEEGLKFMVYLQKENIIDESGMPKERFSAEFPKEGPSILRIQQVVRGDSAAYFCASSPSAGHSGNTIYFGEGSWLTVV.

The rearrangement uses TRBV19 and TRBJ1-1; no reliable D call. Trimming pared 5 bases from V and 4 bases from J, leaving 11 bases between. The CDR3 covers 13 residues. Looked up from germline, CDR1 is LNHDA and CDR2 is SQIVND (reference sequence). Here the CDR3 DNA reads TGTGCCAGTAGTCCAAAGTTGGGCACTGAAGCTTTCTTT. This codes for CASSPKLGTEAFF.

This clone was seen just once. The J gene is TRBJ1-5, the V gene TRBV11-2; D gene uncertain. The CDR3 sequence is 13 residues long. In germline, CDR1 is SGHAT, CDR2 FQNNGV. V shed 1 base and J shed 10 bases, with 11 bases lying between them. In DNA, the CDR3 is TGTGCCAGCAGCTTAGCCTCTCCGGGCCCCCAGCATTTT. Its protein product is CASSLASPGPQHF.

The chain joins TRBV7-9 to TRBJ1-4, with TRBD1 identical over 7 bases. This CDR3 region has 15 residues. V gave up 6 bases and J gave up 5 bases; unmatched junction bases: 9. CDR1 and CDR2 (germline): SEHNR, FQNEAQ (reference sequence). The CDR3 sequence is CASRKAGGENEKLFF. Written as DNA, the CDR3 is TGTGCCAGCAGGAAAGCAGGGGGAGAGAATGAAAAACTGTTTTTT.

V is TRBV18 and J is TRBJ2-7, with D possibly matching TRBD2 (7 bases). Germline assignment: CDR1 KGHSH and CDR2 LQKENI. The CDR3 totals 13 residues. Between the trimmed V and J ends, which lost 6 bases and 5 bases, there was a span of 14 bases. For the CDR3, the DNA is TGTGCCAGCTCCCCCCGGGGGGCTGACGAGCAGTACTTC. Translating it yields CASSPRGADEQYF.

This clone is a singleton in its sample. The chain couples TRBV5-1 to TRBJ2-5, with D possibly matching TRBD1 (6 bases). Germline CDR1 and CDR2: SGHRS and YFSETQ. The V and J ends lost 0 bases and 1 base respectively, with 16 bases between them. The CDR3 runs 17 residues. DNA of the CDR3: TGCGCCAGCAGCTTGGCCTTCCGGGACACCTCCCAAGAGACCCAGTACTTC. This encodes CASSLAFRDTSQETQYF.

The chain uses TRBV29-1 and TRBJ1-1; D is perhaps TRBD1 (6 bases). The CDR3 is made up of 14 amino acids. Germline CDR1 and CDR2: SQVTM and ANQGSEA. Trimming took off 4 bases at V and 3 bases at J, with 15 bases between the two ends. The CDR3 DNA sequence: TGCAGCGTTGGCCTGGGGGGGCGGTACACTGAAGCTTTCTTT. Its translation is CSVGLGGRYTEAFF. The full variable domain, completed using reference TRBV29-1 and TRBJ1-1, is SAVISQKPSRDICQRGTSLTIQCQVDSQVTMMFWYRQQPGQSLTLIATANQGSEATYESGFVIDKFPISRPNLTFSTLTVSNMSPEDSSIYLCSVGLGGRYTEAFFGQGTRLTVV.

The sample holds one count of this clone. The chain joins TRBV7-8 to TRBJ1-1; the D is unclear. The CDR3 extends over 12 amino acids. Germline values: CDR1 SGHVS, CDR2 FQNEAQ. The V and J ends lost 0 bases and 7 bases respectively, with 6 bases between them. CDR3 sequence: CASSLATGEAFF. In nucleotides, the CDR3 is TGTGCCAGCAGCTTAGCGACGGGTGAAGCTTTCTTT.

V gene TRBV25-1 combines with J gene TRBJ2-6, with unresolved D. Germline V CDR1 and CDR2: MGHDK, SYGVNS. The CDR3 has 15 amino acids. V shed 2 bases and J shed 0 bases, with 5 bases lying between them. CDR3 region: CASSEGNSGANVLTF. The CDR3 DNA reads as TGTGCCAGCAGTGAAGGTAACTCTGGGGCCAACGTCCTGACTTTC.

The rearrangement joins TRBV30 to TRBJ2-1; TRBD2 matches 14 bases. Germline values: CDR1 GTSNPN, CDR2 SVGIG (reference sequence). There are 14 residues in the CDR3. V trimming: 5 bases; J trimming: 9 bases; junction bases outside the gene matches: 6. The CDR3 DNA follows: TGTGCCTGGCAGACTAGCGGGAGGGCGCGTGAGCAGTTCTTC. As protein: CAWQTSGRAREQFF.

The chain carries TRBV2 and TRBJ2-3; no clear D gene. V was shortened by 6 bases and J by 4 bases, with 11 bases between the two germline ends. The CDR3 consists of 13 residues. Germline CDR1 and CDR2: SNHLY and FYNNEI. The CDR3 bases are TGTGCCAGCAGGTCGGGTGGACCAGATACGCAGTATTTT. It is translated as CASRSGGPDTQYF.

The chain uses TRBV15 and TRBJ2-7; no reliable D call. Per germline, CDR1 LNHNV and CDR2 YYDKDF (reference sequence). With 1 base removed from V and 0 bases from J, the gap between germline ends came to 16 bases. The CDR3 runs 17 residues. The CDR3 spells CATSRVSGRGNSYEQYF. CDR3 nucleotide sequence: TGTGCCACCAGCAGAGTCTCCGGCAGAGGTAACTCCTACGAGCAGTACTTC.

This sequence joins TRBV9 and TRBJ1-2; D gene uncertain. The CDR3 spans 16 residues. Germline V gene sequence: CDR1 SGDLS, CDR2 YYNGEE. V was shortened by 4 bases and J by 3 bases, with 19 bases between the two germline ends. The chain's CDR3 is CASSLSVATGDYGYTF. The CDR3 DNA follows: TGTGCCAGCAGCCTCTCCGTGGCAACGGGAGACTATGGCTACACCTTC.

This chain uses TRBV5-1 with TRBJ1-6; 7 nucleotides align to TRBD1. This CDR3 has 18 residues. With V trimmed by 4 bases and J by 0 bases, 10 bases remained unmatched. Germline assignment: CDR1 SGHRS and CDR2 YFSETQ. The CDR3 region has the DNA TGCGCCAGCAGCCTCTGGACAGGTGGGAGCTCCTATAATTCACCCCTCCACTTT. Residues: CASSLWTGGSSYNSPLHF.

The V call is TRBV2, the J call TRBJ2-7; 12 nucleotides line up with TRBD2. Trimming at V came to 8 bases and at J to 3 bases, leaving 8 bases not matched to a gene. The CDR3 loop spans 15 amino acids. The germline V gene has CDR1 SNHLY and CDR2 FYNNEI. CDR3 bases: TGTGCCAGCTCAGGACTAGCGGGACGAAACTACGAGCAGTACTTC. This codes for CASSGLAGRNYEQYF.

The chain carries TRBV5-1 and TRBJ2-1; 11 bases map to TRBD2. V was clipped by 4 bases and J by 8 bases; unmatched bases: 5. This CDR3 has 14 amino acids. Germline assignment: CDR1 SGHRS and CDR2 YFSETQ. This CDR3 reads CASSLGLAGDEQFF. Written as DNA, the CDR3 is TGCGCCAGCAGCCTAGGACTAGCGGGCGATGAGCAGTTCTTC.

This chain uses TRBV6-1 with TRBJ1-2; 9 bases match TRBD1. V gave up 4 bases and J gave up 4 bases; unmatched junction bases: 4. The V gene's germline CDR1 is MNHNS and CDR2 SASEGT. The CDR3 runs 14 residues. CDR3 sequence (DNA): TGTGCCAGCAGTGGGGGACAGGGAACCTATGGCTACACCTTC. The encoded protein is CASSGGQGTYGYTF.

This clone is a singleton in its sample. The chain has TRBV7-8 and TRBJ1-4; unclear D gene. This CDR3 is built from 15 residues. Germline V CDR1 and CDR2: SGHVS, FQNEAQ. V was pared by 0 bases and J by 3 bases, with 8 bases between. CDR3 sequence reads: CASSLAGIPNEKLFF. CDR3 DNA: TGTGCCAGCAGCTTAGCGGGGATCCCTAATGAAAAACTGTTTTTT.

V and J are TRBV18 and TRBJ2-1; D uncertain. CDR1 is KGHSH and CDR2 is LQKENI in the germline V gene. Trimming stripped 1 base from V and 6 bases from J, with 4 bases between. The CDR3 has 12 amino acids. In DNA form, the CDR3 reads TGTGCCAGCTCACCACTTAGCAATGAGCAGTTCTTC. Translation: CASSPLSNEQFF. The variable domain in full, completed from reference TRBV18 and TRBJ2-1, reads NAGVMQNPRHLVRRRGQEARLRCSPMKGHSHVYWYRQLPEEGLKFMVYLQKENIIDESGMPKERFSAEFPKEGPSILRIQQVVRGDSAAYFCASSPLSNEQFFGPGTRLTVL.

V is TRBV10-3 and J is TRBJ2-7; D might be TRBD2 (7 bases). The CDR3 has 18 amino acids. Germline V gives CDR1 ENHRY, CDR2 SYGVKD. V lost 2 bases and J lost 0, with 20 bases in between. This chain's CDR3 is CAISESLRGGARSYEQYF. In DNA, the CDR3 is TGTGCCATCAGTGAGAGCCTTAGGGGGGGGGCACGCTCCTACGAGCAGTACTTC.

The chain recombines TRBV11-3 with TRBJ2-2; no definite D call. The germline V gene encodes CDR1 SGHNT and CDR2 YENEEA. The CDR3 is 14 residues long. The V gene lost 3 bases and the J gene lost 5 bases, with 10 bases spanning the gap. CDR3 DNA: TGTGCCAGCAGCTTGATGATGGGAACCGGGGAGCTGTTTTTT. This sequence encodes CASSLMMGTGELFF.

The CDR3 sequence is CASSPQRDRGVGEAFF. CDR3 coding DNA: TGTGCCAGCTCACCGCAGCGGGACAGGGGGGTTGGTGAAGCTTTCTTT. The chain is built from TRBV18 and TRBJ1-1; TRBD1 matches at 11 bases. Germline trimming cut 3 bases from V and 7 bases from J; bases unmatched to any gene: 10. There are 16 residues in the CDR3. Per the germline V gene, CDR1 is KGHSH and CDR2 is LQKENI.

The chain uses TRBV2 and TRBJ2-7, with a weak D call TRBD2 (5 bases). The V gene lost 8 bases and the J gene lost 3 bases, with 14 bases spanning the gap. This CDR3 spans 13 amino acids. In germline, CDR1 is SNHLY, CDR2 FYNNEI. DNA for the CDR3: TGTGCCAGCTCCCTGGACTGGCGCTACGAGCAGTACTTC. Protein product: CASSLDWRYEQYF.

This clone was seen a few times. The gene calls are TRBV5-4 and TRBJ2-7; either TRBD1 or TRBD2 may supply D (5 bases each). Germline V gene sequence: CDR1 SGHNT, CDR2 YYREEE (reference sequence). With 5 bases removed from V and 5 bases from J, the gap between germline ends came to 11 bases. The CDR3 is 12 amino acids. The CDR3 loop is CASSRDGDEQYF. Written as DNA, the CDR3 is TGTGCCAGCAGTCGGGACGGCGACGAGCAGTACTTC.

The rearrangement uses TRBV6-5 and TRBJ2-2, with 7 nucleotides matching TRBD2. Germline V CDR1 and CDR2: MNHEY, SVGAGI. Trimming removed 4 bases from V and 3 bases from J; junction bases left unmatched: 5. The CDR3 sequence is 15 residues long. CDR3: CASSSRGRDTGELFF. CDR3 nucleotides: TGTGCCAGCAGTTCCCGGGGGAGGGACACCGGGGAGCTGTTTTTT.